Below are 5 T cell receptor beta chains sequenced from a single sample in a study of regulatory T cells in long-lasting Graves disease. The time point is: persistent/refractory GD, antithyroid drugs over 5 years with positive TRAb. PBMCs were the source of the RNA used for TCR sequencing. Relying on iRepertoire HTBI primers and Arm-PCR of CDR3 regions, the team built TCR beta libraries. TCRdb fed the multiplex PCR reads into MiXCR, producing one record per CDR3 protein. The table has fewer than 550,000 distinct CDR3 sequences, about a fifth seen once. The sample in question was peripheral blood mononuclear cells (PBMCs), obtained when the disease was refractory, from a patient treated with antithyroid drugs. The source of these receptors is a female donor with Graves disease.

This clonotype was observed a handful of times. The CDR3 DNA is TGTGCCAGTAGTATAGTTTCGGGGGCTGGGAGCAATCAGCCCCAGCATTTT. Protein sequence: CASSIVSGAGSNQPQHF. The chain is built from TRBV19 and TRBJ1-5, with D tentatively TRBD1 (6 bases). Germline-derived CDR1 and CDR2 are LNHDA and SQIVND (reference sequence). The CDR3 covers 17 residues. V shed 1 base and J shed 1 base, with 14 bases lying between them.

The chain recombines TRBV5-6 with TRBJ1-5; 10 nucleotides match TRBD1. The ends lost 0 bases at V and 4 bases at J; junction bases unmatched: 4. Germline V lookup: CDR1 SGHDT, CDR2 YYEEEE. There are 16 residues in the CDR3. CDR3 sequence (DNA): TGTGCCAGCAGCTTGGGACAGGGGGCCACAAATCAGCCCCAGCATTTT. Its translation: CASSLGQGATNQPQHF.

This clonotype has a count of ten or more. The gene calls are TRBV6-5 and TRBJ2-5; the D gene is possibly TRBD2 (6 bases). CDR1 MNHEY and CDR2 SVGAGI come from the germline V gene. The CDR3 sequence is 14 residues long. Trimming pared 3 bases from V and 2 bases from J, leaving 10 bases between. The CDR3 sequence: CASSYWREQETQYF. The CDR3 coding sequence is TGTGCCAGCAGTTATTGGCGGGAACAAGAGACCCAGTACTTC.

This clonotype was counted ten times or more. This chain uses TRBV27 with TRBJ1-2; 7 nucleotides agree with TRBD1. The CDR3 loop spans 12 amino acids. Germline V lookup: CDR1 MNHEY, CDR2 SMNVEV (reference sequence). V lost 6 bases, J lost 2 bases, and 0 bases stayed unmatched. The CDR3 sequence: CASSRGNYGYTF. CDR3 DNA sequence: TGTGCCAGCAGCAGGGGGAACTATGGCTACACCTTC.

Note on this clonotype: This may be a read error, as it is one base from a much larger clone. This chain uses TRBV12-3 or TRBV12-4 with TRBJ2-4; TRBD1 matches at 8 bases. The junction had 6 bases not matched to a gene; V was cut back by 4 bases and J by 7 bases. CDR3 length equals 14 residues. As DNA, the CDR3 is TGTGCCAGCAGTTCAGACAGGGGATCGAACATTCAGTACTTC. Encoded protein: CASSSDRGSNIQYF.